The rows below give T cell receptor beta chains drawn from one sample of a study of control samples from healthy donors and cancer patients. Clones were sequenced by immunoSEQ multiplex PCR, and TCRdb holds only the in-frame ones, with some missing. The table shows over 200,000 clones, with over 75% occurring only once. Material for sequencing was PBMCs. Receptor source: a woman aged 60-75 years with lung cancer. Each CDR3 is given with its conserved first and last residue. D genes are given only for firm matches. Clone size, where shown, is once, few, many, or a class for clones that have expanded.

v_gene	d_gene	abundance	j_gene	CDR3aa	CDR3nt
TRBV10-3	NA	NA	TRBJ1-1	CAASGGYGNTEAFF	TGTGCCGCCTCTGGAGGGTACGGAAACACTGAAGCTTTCTTT
TRBV6-1	TRBD2	NA	TRBJ2-1	CASSEEGSGSFEQFF	TGTGCCAGCAGTGAAGAGGGTAGCGGGAGCTTTGAGCAGTTCTTC
TRBV5-6	TRBD1	NA	TRBJ1-6	CASSAGQINSPLHF	TGTGCCAGCAGCGCGGGACAGATTAATTCACCCCTCCACTTT
TRBV19	NA	NA	TRBJ2-1	CASSIATGTYNEQFF	TGTGCCAGTAGTATTGCCACCGGGACCTACAATGAGCAGTTCTTC
TRBV25-1	TRBD2	few	TRBJ2-5	CASSDPPSGSGETQYF	TGTGCCAGCAGTGACCCTCCTAGCGGGAGTGGGGAGACCCAGTACTTC
TRBV19	TRBD1	NA	TRBJ1-5	CASRNRGLQPQHF	TGTGCCAGTAGGAACAGGGGGCTGCAGCCCCAGCATTTT
TRBV5-4	NA	NA	TRBJ2-3	CASSLAGTDTQYF	TGTGCCAGCAGCTTGGCCGGGACCGATACGCAGTATTTT
TRBV5-1	NA	NA	TRBJ2-2	CASTPGGGAGTGELFF	TGCGCCAGCACCCCAGGGGGGGGCGCGGGCACCGGGGAGCTGTTTTTT
TRBV11-2	NA	NA	TRBJ1-6	CASSAGELPSLALHF	TGTGCCAGCAGCGCTGGGGAGCTCCCTTCCCTGGCCCTCCACTTT
TRBV6-5	TRBD1	NA	TRBJ2-2	CASRRTGGTGELFF	TGTGCCAGCAGAAGGACAGGGGGCACCGGGGAGCTGTTTTTT
TRBV5-8	NA	NA	TRBJ1-5	CASSLGTGGGNQPQHF	TGTGCCAGCAGCTTGGGTACAGGAGGGGGCAATCAGCCCCAGCATTTT
TRBV19	TRBD1	once	TRBJ1-2	CASSLGQGNYGYTF	TGTGCCAGTAGTTTGGGACAGGGAAACTATGGCTACACCTTC
TRBV5-1	TRBD2	NA	TRBJ2-1	CASSSTLGTSVHEQFF	TGCGCCAGCAGCTCCACGTTAGGGACTAGCGTCCATGAGCAGTTCTTC
TRBV6-5	NA	once	TRBJ1-2	CASRGEWRGLYGYTF	TGTGCCAGCAGAGGAGAGTGGAGGGGCCTCTATGGCTACACCTTC
TRBV28	NA	NA	TRBJ2-7	CASSRPLTYEQYF	TGTGCCAGCAGTCGGCCTCTAACCTACGAGCAGTACTTC
TRBV19	NA	NA	TRBJ1-4	CASSPSRAEKLFF	TGTGCCAGTAGTCCCTCCAGGGCGGAAAAACTGTTTTTT
TRBV5-1	TRBD1	NA	TRBJ1-2	CASSLGGQYYGYTF	TGCGCCAGCAGCTTGGGGGGACAGTACTATGGCTACACCTTC
TRBV5-1	NA	NA	TRBJ2-5	CASSLAGTPGGGQETQYF	TGCGCCAGCAGCTTGGCCGGGACCCCGGGCGGCGGTCAGGAGACCCAGTACTTC
TRBV7-6	NA	NA	TRBJ1-3	CASSPWRSSGNTIYF	TGTGCCAGCAGCCCCTGGAGGAGCTCTGGAAACACCATATATTTT
TRBV20-1	NA	NA	TRBJ1-1	CSASMGRGFIFF	TGCAGTGCTAGTATGGGACGGGGGTTTATATTCTTT
TRBV5-1	NA	NA	TRBJ2-5	CASAVGETQYF	TGCGCCAGCGCAGTTGGAGAGACCCAGTACTTC
TRBV3-1/TRBV3-2	NA	NA	TRBJ2-1	CASSRGSGNNEQFF	TGTGCCAGCAGCCGGGGCTCCGGAAACAATGAGCAGTTCTTC
TRBV5-6	NA	NA	TRBJ1-6	CASSFPGANSPLHF	TGTGCCAGCAGCTTTCCAGGGGCTAATTCACCCCTCCACTTT
TRBV11-2	NA	once	TRBJ2-3	CASSSPSQGDTQYF	TGTGCCAGCAGCTCGCCCTCTCAGGGCGATACGCAGTATTTT
TRBV7-9	NA	NA	TRBJ2-3	CASSLMRDTQYF	TGTGCCAGCAGCTTAATGAGGGATACGCAGTATTTT
TRBV6-5	TRBD2	NA	TRBJ2-7	CASIGRGGRYEQYF	TGTGCCAGCATAGGGCGGGGGGGCCGGTACGAGCAGTACTTC
TRBV5-6	TRBD2	NA	TRBJ2-7	CASSVYGTSGRYYEQYF	TGTGCCAGCAGCGTCTACGGGACTAGCGGGAGATACTACGAGCAGTACTTC
TRBV7-3	TRBD1	NA	TRBJ1-2	CASSSGGDYGYTF	TGTGCCAGCAGCTCAGGGGGAGACTATGGCTACACCTTC
TRBV5-1	TRBD2	NA	TRBJ2-1	CASSSDLAGGLSEQFF	TGCGCCAGCAGCTCAGACCTAGCGGGGGGGCTAAGTGAGCAGTTCTTC
TRBV4-2	TRBD2	NA	TRBJ2-3	CASSQEGSGGAQTQYF	TGTGCCAGCAGCCAAGAGGGTAGCGGGGGGGCCCAAACGCAGTATTTT
TRBV7-8	TRBD2	NA	TRBJ2-4	CASSQKGTSGRPQDIQYF	TGTGCCAGCAGTCAGAAAGGGACTAGCGGGAGGCCTCAGGACATTCAGTACTTC
TRBV7-8	NA	NA	TRBJ1-1	CASSSTGMLRTEAFF	TGTGCCAGCAGCTCAACAGGGATGTTACGGACTGAAGCTTTCTTT
TRBV3-1/TRBV3-2	TRBD2	NA	TRBJ2-7	CASSQDLGGSGEQYF	TGTGCCAGCAGCCAAGATCTTGGCGGGAGCGGTGAGCAGTACTTC
TRBV5-1	NA	NA	TRBJ1-4	CASSPQGEKLFF	TGCGCCAGCAGCCCTCAAGGGGAAAAACTGTTTTTT
TRBV11-2	NA	NA	TRBJ2-2	CASSLRRVNTGELFF	TGTGCCAGCAGCTTGCGTCGGGTGAACACCGGGGAGCTGTTTTTT
TRBV9	NA	once	TRBJ2-2	CASSVRQNTGELFF	TGTGCCAGCAGCGTGAGGCAGAACACCGGGGAGCTGTTTTTT
TRBV20-1	NA	NA	TRBJ1-2	CSAVRTASTF	TGCAGTGCGGTTCGGACAGCGTCCACCTTC
TRBV9	NA	NA	TRBJ1-2	CASSAPPNYGYTF	TGTGCCAGCAGCGCGCCGCCTAACTATGGCTACACCTTC
TRBV19	TRBD2	NA	TRBJ2-3	CASSSLAGGGTDTQYF	TGTGCCAGTAGTAGTTTAGCGGGGGGGGGCACAGATACGCAGTATTTT
TRBV5-1	NA	once	TRBJ1-5	CASSLDGAQPQHF	TGCGCCAGCAGCTTGGACGGGGCTCAGCCCCAGCATTTT
TRBV7-3	TRBD2	many	TRBJ2-1	CASSSGLAATVDEQFF	TGTGCCAGCAGCTCGGGACTAGCGGCGACCGTTGATGAGCAGTTCTTC
TRBV5-1	TRBD2	NA	TRBJ2-2	CASSFAGGPTGELFF	TGCGCCAGCAGCTTTGCGGGGGGCCCCACCGGGGAGCTGTTTTTT